This T cell receptor (beta chain) was sequenced during a study of T cell repertoires in cytomegalovirus infection. The CDR3 extends over 14 residues, inclusive of both ends. The germline V gene has CDR1 MNHEY and CDR2 SVGAGI. On this clonotype: Its antigen is not known. Because the CDR3's place on the DNA is in doubt, the DNA is left out and the CDR3 is given as listed by TCRdb.

TCRdb called the reads again in MiXCR, with one record for every CDR3 protein. The data show some 700,000 distinct CDR3 sequences, with around 35% seen just once and 15% to 20% held by the top ten. This material consisted of cultured PBMCs, taken from culture after CMV antigen stimulation. The sequence came from a human donor in good health (CMV status not recorded). Some clones in this sample may be carry-over from other donors' samples. The rearrangement uses TRBV6-5 and TRBJ2-7; the table gives TRBD2 as D, unverified against the DNA. This chain's CDR3 is CASSLFARGALIYF.